The clone carrying this T cell receptor (beta chain) was detected a few times. Its antigen is still unknown. The sample belongs to a study of human T cells and chemical hapten exposure. MiXCR was run by TCRdb on the RACE reads, yielding one entry per CDR3 protein. Of fewer than 300,000 distinct CDR3 sequences listed, 7.5% to 9% are singletons. The time point denotes: pre-sensitization, week 0. Specified treatment: therapeutic diphenylcyclopropenone sensitization with weekly scalp DPC. Germline CDR1 is KGHSH and CDR2 is LQKENI. V dropped 3 bases and J dropped 2 bases, with 7 bases sitting between them. The CDR3 extends over 13 amino acids. Notes on the study in general: It was expanded TCRs that formed significantly more large CDR3 similarity clusters than controls did. Patch test score rose with PT1 expanded TCRs, significant at 8, 16, 32, not 4.

Source: whole blood, taken in connection with sensitization to the hapten diphenylcyclopropenone (DPC). This sequence joins TRBV18 and TRBJ2-5; D gene uncertain. The receptor's source is a woman aged 40 to 50 with alopecia areata. Some clones in this sample may be carry-over from other donors' samples. The DNA for the CDR3 is TGTGCCAGCTCACCTCAGGAGCAAGAGACCCAGTACTTC. It yields the protein CASSPQEQETQYF.